Listed below are T cell receptor beta chains from one sample, sequenced in a study of cytomegalovirus exposure and HLA in healthy donors. The data were produced by immunoSEQ multiplex PCR, yet TCRdb's version contains in-frame clones alone and is incomplete. The sample consists of about 180,000 clones, roughly four fifths of them appearing once. Sequencing was carried out using PBMCs. These receptors were collected from a woman aged 45-65 years in good health and CMV-seronegative. The CDR3 runs from the conserved cysteine through the conserved F or W. The D gene is left open where the match is weak.

cdr3_nt: TGTGCCAGCAGCCCCGGGACAGTTATCTACGAGCAGTACTTC; cdr3_aa: CASSPGTVIYEQYF; cdr3_length: 14; v_call: TRBV7-2; d_call: TRBD1; j_call: TRBJ2-7
cdr3_nt: TGTGCCAGTAGTACGGGACAGCCGGCGCCCCAGCATTTT; cdr3_aa: CASSTGQPAPQHF; cdr3_length: 13; v_call: TRBV19; d_call: TRBD1; j_call: TRBJ1-5
cdr3_nt: TGTGCCATCAGTGAGACTCGGACAGGGGGAAACATTCAGTACTTC; cdr3_aa: CAISETRTGGNIQYF; cdr3_length: 15; v_call: TRBV10-3; d_call: TRBD1; j_call: TRBJ2-4
cdr3_nt: TGTGCCAGCTCCCCAGGGGGGGCCAACGGCTACACCTTC; cdr3_aa: CASSPGGANGYTF; cdr3_length: 13; v_call: TRBV18; d_call: TRBD1; j_call: TRBJ1-2
cdr3_nt: TGTGCCACCAAGACACATACTGATACGCAGTATTTT; cdr3_aa: CATKTHTDTQYF; cdr3_length: 12; v_call: TRBV19; d_call: NA; j_call: TRBJ2-3
cdr3_nt: TGTGCCAGCAGCTTACGGACTAGCGGCATCAATGAGCAGTTCTTC; cdr3_aa: CASSLRTSGINEQFF; cdr3_length: 15; v_call: TRBV13; d_call: TRBD2; j_call: TRBJ2-1
cdr3_nt: TGTGCCAGCAGTTTACTCCGGACAGGGGGAATCGAGCAGTACTTC; cdr3_aa: CASSLLRTGGIEQYF; cdr3_length: 15; v_call: TRBV27; d_call: TRBD1; j_call: TRBJ2-7
cdr3_nt: TGTGCCAGCAGCGTAACAGGATATTTTACTGGGGCCAACGTCCTGACTTTC; cdr3_aa: CASSVTGYFTGANVLTF; cdr3_length: 17; v_call: TRBV9; d_call: NA; j_call: TRBJ2-6
cdr3_nt: TGTGCCATCAGCACCAGGGCGGACAGGGGTAACACAGATACGCAGTATTTT; cdr3_aa: CAISTRADRGNTDTQYF; cdr3_length: 17; v_call: TRBV10-3; d_call: TRBD1; j_call: TRBJ2-3
cdr3_nt: TGTGCCAGCAGCCGAACAGGGGGCTGGGATAGCAATCAGCCCCAGCATTTT; cdr3_aa: CASSRTGGWDSNQPQHF; cdr3_length: 17; v_call: TRBV16; d_call: TRBD1; j_call: TRBJ1-5
cdr3_nt: TGCGCCAGCAGCCACGCTACGACAGGGTGGGGCTACACCTTC; cdr3_aa: CASSHATTGWGYTF; cdr3_length: 14; v_call: TRBV4-3; d_call: TRBD1; j_call: TRBJ1-2
cdr3_nt: TGTGCCAGCAGCTTATGGGCTGATCAGCCCCAGCATTTT; cdr3_aa: CASSLWADQPQHF; cdr3_length: 13; v_call: TRBV7-9; d_call: NA; j_call: TRBJ1-5
cdr3_nt: TGTGCCAGCAGTATGACAGTAGGCAGAAACACCATATATTTT; cdr3_aa: CASSMTVGRNTIYF; cdr3_length: 14; v_call: TRBV6-5; d_call: NA; j_call: TRBJ1-3
cdr3_nt: TGTGCCAGCAGCTTGCCCAGACAGGGCAATGGCTACACCTTC; cdr3_aa: CASSLPRQGNGYTF; cdr3_length: 14; v_call: TRBV5-4; d_call: TRBD1; j_call: TRBJ1-2